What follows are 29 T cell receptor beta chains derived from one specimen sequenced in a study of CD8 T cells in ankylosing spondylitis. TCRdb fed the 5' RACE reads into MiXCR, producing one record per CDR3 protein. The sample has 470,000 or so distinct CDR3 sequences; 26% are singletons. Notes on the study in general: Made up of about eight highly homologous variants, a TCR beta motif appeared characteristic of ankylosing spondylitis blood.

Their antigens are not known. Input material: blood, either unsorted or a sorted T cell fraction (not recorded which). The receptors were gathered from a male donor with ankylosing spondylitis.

CDR3: CASSYSKRLAGFTDTQYF. The CDR3 DNA reads TGTGCCAGCAGTTACTCGAAGCGCCTAGCGGGGTTCACAGATACGCAGTATTTT. The chain couples TRBV6-2 or TRBV6-3 to TRBJ2-3; 9 bases are a match to TRBD2. Germline trimming cut 0 bases from V and 2 bases from J; bases unmatched to any gene: 9. The CDR3 extends over 18 amino acids. CDR1 and CDR2 from the germline V gene are MNHEY and SVGEGT.

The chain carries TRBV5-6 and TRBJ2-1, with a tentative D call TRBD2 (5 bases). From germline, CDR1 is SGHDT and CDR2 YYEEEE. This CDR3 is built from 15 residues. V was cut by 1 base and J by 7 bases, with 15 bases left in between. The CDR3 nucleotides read TGTGCCAGCAGCTTGAGTATGGACTGGTCTAATGAGCAGTTCTTC. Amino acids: CASSLSMDWSNEQFF.

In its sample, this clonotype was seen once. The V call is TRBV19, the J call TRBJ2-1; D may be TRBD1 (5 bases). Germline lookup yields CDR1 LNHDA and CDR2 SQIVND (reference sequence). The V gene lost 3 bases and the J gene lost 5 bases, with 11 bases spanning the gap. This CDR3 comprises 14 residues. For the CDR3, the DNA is TGTGCCAGTAGTATTATGACAGTCCACAATGAGCAGTTCTTC. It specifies CASSIMTVHNEQFF.

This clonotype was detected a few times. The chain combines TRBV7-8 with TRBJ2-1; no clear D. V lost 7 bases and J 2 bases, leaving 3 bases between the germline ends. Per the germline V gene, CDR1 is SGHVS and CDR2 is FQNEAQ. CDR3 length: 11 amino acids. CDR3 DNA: TGTGCCAGCAACGCCTACAATGAGCAGTTCTTC. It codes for CASNAYNEQFF. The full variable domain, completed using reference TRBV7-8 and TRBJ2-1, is GAGVSQSPRYKVAKRGQDVALRCDPISGHVSLFWYQQALGQGPEFLTYFQNEAQLDKSGLPSDRFFAERPEGSVSTLKIQRTQQEDSAVYLCASNAYNEQFFGPGTRLTVL.

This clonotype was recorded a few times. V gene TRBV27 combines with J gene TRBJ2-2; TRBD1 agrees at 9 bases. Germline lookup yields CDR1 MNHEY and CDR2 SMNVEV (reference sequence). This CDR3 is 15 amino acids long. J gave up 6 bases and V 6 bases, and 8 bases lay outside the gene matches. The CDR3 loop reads CASRGTGMVSGELFF. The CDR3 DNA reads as TGTGCCAGCAGGGGGACAGGGATGGTATCCGGGGAGCTGTTTTTT.

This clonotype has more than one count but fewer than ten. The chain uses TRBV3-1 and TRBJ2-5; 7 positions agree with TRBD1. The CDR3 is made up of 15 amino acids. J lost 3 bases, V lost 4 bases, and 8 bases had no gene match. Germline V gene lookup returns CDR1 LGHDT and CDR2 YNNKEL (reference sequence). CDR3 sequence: CASSLQWDRKETQYF. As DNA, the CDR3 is TGTGCCAGCAGCCTTCAATGGGACAGAAAAGAGACCCAGTACTTC.

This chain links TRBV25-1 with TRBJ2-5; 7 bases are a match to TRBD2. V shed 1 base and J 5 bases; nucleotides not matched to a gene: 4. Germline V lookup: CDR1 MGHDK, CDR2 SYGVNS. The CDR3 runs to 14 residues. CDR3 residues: CASSEWEGRETQYF. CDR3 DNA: TGTGCCAGCAGTGAATGGGAGGGGAGGGAGACCCAGTACTTC.

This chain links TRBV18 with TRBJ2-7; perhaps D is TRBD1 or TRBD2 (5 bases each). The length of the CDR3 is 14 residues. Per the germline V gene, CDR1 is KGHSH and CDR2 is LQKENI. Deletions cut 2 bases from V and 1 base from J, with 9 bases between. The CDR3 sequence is CASSPRDQSYEQYV. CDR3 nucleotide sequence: TGTGCCAGCTCACCAAGGGACCAATCCTACGAGCAGTACGTC.

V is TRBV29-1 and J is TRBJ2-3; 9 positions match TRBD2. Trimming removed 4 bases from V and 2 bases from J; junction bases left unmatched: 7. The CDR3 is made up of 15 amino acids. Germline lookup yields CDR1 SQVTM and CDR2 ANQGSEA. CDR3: CSVAGLARNTDTQYF. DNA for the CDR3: TGCAGCGTTGCTGGACTAGCGCGTAACACAGATACGCAGTATTTT.

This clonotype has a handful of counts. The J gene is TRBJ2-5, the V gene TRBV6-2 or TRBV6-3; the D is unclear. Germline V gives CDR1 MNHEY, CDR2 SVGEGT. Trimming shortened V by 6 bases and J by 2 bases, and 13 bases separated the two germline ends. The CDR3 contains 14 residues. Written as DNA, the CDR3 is TGTGCCAGCAGCGCTGATGGAAGACAAGAGACCCAGTACTTC. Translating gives CASSADGRQETQYF.

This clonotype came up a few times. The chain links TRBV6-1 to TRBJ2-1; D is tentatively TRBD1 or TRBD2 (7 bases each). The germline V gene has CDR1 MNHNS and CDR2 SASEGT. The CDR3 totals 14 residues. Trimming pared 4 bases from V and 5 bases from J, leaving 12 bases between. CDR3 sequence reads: CASSGGGGHNEQFF. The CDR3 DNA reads TGTGCCAGCAGTGGGGGAGGGGGCCACAATGAGCAGTTCTTC.

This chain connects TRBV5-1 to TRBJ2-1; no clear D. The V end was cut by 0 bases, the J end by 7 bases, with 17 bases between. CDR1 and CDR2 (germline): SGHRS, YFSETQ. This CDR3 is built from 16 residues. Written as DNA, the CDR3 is TGCGCCAGCAGCTTGGAGACGTCTCGATGGGGAAATGAGCAGTTCTTC. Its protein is CASSLETSRWGNEQFF.

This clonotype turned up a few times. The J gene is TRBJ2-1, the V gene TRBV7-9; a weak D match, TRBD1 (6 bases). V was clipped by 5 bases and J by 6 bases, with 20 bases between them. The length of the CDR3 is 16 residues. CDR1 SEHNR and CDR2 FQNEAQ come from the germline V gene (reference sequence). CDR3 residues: CASSPRPFRGSNEQFF. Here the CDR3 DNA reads TGTGCCAGCAGCCCCCGGCCGTTTAGGGGGTCCAATGAGCAGTTCTTC.

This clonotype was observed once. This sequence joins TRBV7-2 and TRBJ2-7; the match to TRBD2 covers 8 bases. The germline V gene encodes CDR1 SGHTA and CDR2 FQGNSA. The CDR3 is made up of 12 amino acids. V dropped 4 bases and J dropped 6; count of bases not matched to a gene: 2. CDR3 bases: TGTGCCAGCAGCTGGACTAGCCGCGAGCAGTACTTC. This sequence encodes CASSWTSREQYF.

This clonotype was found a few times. CDR3 nucleotides: TGTGCCAGCAGTTTAGTCTCGGACGAGGGGTACACCGGGGAGCTGTTTTTT. This gives the protein CASSLVSDEGYTGELFF. This chain joins TRBV12-3 or TRBV12-4 and TRBJ2-2, with D perhaps TRBD1 or TRBD2 (5 bases each). Trimming left V 1 base short and J 3 bases short, with 15 bases between. The length of the CDR3 is 17 residues.

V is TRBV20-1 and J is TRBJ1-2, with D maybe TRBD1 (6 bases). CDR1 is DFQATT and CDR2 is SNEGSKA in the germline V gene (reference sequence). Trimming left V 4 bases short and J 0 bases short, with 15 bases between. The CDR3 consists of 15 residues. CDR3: CSANLRGPTNYGYTF. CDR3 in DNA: TGCAGTGCTAACCTCAGGGGCCCCACTAACTATGGCTACACCTTC.

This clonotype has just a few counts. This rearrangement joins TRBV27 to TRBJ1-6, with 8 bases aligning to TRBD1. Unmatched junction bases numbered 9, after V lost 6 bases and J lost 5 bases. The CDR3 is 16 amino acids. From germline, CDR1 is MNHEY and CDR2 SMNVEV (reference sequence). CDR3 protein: CASRRAGTGDNSPLHF. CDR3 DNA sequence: TGTGCCAGCAGAAGAGCCGGGACAGGAGATAATTCACCCCTCCACTTT.

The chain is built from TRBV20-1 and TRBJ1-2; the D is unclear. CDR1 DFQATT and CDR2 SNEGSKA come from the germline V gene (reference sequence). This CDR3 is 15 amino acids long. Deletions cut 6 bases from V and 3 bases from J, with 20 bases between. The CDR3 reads CSADGWGSGDYGYTF. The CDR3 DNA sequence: TGCAGTGCCGATGGGTGGGGTAGCGGTGACTATGGCTACACCTTC.

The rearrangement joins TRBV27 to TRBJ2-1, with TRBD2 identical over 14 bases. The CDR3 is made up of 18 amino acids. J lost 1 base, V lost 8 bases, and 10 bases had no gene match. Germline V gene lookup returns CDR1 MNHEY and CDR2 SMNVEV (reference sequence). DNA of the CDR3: TGTGCCAGCCGACCGGGACTAGCGGGGGTGGGGTCCTACAATGAGCAGTTCTTC. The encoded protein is CASRPGLAGVGSYNEQFF.

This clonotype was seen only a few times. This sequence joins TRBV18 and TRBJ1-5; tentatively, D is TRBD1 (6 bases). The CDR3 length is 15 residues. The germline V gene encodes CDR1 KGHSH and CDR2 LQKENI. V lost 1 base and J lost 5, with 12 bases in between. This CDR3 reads CASSPRVGGDQPQHF. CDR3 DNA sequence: TGTGCCAGCTCACCACGGGTAGGGGGTGATCAGCCCCAGCATTTT.

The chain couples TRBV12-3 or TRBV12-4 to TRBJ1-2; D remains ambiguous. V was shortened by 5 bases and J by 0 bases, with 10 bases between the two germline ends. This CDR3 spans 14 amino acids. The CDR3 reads CASSVMTPNYGYTF. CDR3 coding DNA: TGTGCCAGCAGTGTTATGACTCCTAACTATGGCTACACCTTC.

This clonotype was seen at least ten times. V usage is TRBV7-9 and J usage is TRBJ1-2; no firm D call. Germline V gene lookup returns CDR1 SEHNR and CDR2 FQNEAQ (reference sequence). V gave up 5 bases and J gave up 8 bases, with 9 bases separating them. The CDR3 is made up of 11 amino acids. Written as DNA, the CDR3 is TGTGCCAGCAGCCCGTCGGAGGGCTACACCTTC. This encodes CASSPSEGYTF.

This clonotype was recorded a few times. Here the CDR3 reads CATSSRTSGIEEQFF. Here the CDR3 DNA reads TGTGCCACCAGCAGTAGGACTAGCGGGATCGAAGAGCAGTTCTTC. The rearrangement joins TRBV15 to TRBJ2-1; the match to TRBD2 covers 12 bases. This CDR3 has 15 residues. The V and J ends lost 3 bases and 10 bases, in that order; junction bases with no gene match: 7. Germline CDR1 LNHNV, CDR2 YYDKDF (reference sequence).

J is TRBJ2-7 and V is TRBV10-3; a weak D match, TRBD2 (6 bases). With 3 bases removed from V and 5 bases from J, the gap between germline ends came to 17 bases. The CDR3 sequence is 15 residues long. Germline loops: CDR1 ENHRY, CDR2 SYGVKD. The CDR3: CAISDPSRGRNEQYV. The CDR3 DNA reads TGTGCCATCAGTGACCCCTCACGGGGGAGGAACGAGCAGTACGTC.

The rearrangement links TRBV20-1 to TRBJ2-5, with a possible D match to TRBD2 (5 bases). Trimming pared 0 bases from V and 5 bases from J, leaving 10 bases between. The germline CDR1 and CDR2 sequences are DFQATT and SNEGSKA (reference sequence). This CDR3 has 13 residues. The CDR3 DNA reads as TGCAGTGCTAGAGATCGGAGGAGGGAGACCCAGTACTTC. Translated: CSARDRRRETQYF.

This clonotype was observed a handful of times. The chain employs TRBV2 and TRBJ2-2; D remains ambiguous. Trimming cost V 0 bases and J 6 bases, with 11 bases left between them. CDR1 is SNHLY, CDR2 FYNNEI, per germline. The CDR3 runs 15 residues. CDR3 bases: TGTGCCAGCAGTGAAGCTAGTATCAACGCCGGGGAGCTGTTTTTT. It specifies CASSEASINAGELFF.

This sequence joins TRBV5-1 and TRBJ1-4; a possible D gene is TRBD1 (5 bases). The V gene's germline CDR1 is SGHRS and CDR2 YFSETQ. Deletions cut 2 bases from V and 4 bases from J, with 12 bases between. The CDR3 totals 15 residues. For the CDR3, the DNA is TGCGCCAGCAGCTTTACGAAAGGGGATAATGAAAAACTGTTTTTT. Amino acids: CASSFTKGDNEKLFF.

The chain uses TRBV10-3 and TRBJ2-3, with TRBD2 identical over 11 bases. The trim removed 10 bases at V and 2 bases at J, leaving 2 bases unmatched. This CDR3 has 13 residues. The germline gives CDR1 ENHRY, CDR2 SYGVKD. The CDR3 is CATLAGVTDTQYF. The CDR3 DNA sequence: TGTGCCACACTAGCGGGAGTCACAGATACGCAGTATTTT.

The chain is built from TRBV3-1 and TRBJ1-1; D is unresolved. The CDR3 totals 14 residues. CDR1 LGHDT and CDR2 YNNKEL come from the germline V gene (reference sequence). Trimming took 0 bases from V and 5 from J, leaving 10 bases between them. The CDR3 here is CASSQERRGTEAFF. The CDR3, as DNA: TGTGCCAGCAGCCAAGAACGACGAGGGACTGAAGCTTTCTTT. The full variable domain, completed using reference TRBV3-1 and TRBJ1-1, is DTAVSQTPKYLVTQMGNDKSIKCEQNLGHDTMYWYKQDSKKFLKIMFSYNNKELIINETVPNRFSPKSPDKAHLNLHINSLELGDSAVYFCASSQERRGTEAFFGQGTRLTVV.